A selection of T cell receptor beta chains follows, all from one sample in a study of T cell responses to AZD1222 COVID-19 vaccine. Produced via immunoSEQ multiplex PCR; TCRdb's table is partial and in-frame only. The sample comprises 150,000 to 200,000 clones, over 80% of which are singletons, and 1% to 1.5% rests with the top ten. This specimen was peripheral blood, taken on day 0 of AZD1222 vaccination. The receptors derive from an adult in good health. The CDR3 runs from the conserved cysteine through the conserved F or W. D genes are given only for firm matches. The listing skips clone size in some rows; elsewhere it reads once, few, many or a size class.

>NA|TRBJ2-7|NA|TRBV4-3
CASSQELRGYEQYF
TGCGCCAGCAGCCAAGAGTTGCGAGGCTACGAGCAGTACTTC
>NA|TRBJ2-1|TRBD2|TRBV18
CASSRVASGVDNEQFF
TGTGCCAGCTCACGGGTCGCGAGCGGGGTTGACAATGAGCAGTTCTTC
>NA|TRBJ2-4|TRBD1|TRBV6-2/TRBV6-3
CASSSYRDRLAKNIQYF
TGTGCCAGCAGTTCCTACCGGGACAGACTAGCCAAAAACATTCAGTACTTC
>NA|TRBJ1-1|NA|TRBV2
CASPPLGGSEAFF
TGTGCCAGTCCCCCCCTGGGGGGGAGTGAAGCTTTCTTT
>once|TRBJ2-7|TRBD1|TRBV4-1
CASSQDARGTGYSYEQYF
TGCGCCAGCAGCCAAGATGCACGCGGGACAGGATATTCCTACGAGCAGTACTTC
>NA|TRBJ1-2|NA|TRBV10-2
CASSEFWGSSNYGYTF
TGCGCCAGCAGTGAGTTCTGGGGCTCTTCTAACTATGGCTACACCTTC
>NA|TRBJ1-6|NA|TRBV5-5
CASSWIRMSSYNSPLHF
TGTGCCAGCAGCTGGATTCGTATGAGCTCCTATAATTCACCCCTCCACTTT
>NA|TRBJ2-7|TRBD1|TRBV27
CASSASGQDLSYEQYF
TGTGCCAGCAGTGCCTCCGGACAGGATCTCTCCTACGAGCAGTACTTC
>NA|TRBJ1-1|NA|TRBV13
CASSLDSNTEAFF
TGTGCCAGCAGCTTAGACAGTAACACTGAAGCTTTCTTT
>NA|TRBJ1-1|NA|TRBV7-8
CASSLDDLLVLEAFF
TGTGCCAGCAGCCTGGACGATCTCCTCGTACTTGAAGCTTTCTTT